This TCR beta chain was observed in a study of response to subunit inactivated influenza vaccine. Whole-study results and caveats: Researchers suggested that each seasonal influenza vaccination recruits few new T cells.

Comment on this clonotype: What it binds is not known.

The V gene's germline CDR1 is DFQATT and CDR2 SNEGSKA (reference sequence). The CDR3 runs to 11 residues. Trimming cost V 6 bases and J 13 bases, with 16 bases left between them. TCRdb itself ran the RT-PCR reads through MiXCR, one entry per CDR3 protein. The sample records 530,000 or so distinct CDR3 sequences, less than 15% being singletons. The chain recombines TRBV20-1 with TRBJ2-1; weak D call: TRBD1 (5 bases). The source was PBMCs from blood, collected roughly 12 days after vaccination. The TCR sequence derives from a man between 50 and 59 years old who received an inactivated influenza vaccine. CDR3 DNA sequence: TGCAGTGCGGGTATCCAGGGCGTCCAGTTCTTC. This codes for CSAGIQGVQFF.